This T cell receptor (beta chain) emerged from a study of T-cell memory formation after mild COVID-19. The overall study: Largely donor-specific TCR clusters were found. Whole-study results and caveats: Contracting clones from day 15 to 85 showed balanced CD4/CD8; later expanders favored CD4+. Those CD4+ clones that contracted were mainly in CM and EM (CD8+ ones in EMRA). Nothing showed for sure that second-wave clones peaking on day 37 were SARS-CoV-2 specific.

TCRdb used MiXCR to reprocess the 5' RACE reads, holding one entry per CDR3 protein. The sample includes 140,000 to 150,000 distinct CDR3 sequences, around 27% seen only once; the top ten take 24%. V gave up 0 bases and J gave up 8 bases, with 10 bases separating them. Looked up from germline, CDR1 is SEHNR and CDR2 is FQNEAQ (reference sequence). This CDR3 comprises 13 residues. Worth noting for this clonotype: The antigen remains undetermined.

This clonotype originated in an adult woman who had mild COVID-19 (a few samples of this study predate the infection). Cell type and time point are not known. The chain has TRBV7-9 and TRBJ1-1; D unresolved. Sequenced material: PBMCs or a T cell subset sorted from them (not recorded which). The CDR3 DNA follows: TGTGCCAGCAGCTTAGCGGCGGGTCAGGAAGCTTTCTTT. Its translation: CASSLAAGQEAFF.